This T cell receptor beta chain was identified in a study of blood T cell repertoires in COVID-19. Study-level information: In each case, the material was cDNA or gDNA derived from T cells, B-cell-depleted T cells, or PBMCs.

The method was immunoSEQ multiplex PCR; TCRdb's version includes in-frame clones alone and lacks a portion of them. The profile shows over 120,000 clones, 87% of them singletons. The germline V gene has CDR1 SGHRS and CDR2 YFSETQ. CDR3 length equals 15 residues. Trimming left V 0 bases short and J 10 bases short, with 14 bases between. The sequenced sample was peripheral blood. The clonotype was recovered from a woman aged 50 to 65 with acute or convalescent COVID-19. The chain has TRBV5-1 and TRBJ1-6; D not certain. CDR3 sequence: CASSLVGFEGSPLHF. The DNA of the CDR3 is TGCGCCAGCAGCTTGGTAGGATTTGAGGGCTCACCCCTCCACTTT.